A single sample gave rise to the 3 T cell receptor beta chains below, sequenced in a study of HIV-infected patients and healthy controls. Antiretroviral therapy had run roughly three months, about 14 weeks, before follow-up blood collection. Whole blood was used without fractionation, so all unsorted peripheral T cells were included. About 450 ng RNA was reverse transcribed with alpha and beta constant-region primers. Each of the alpha and beta chains got its own library through chain-specific third strand synthesis with indices. TCRdb used MiXCR to reprocess the 5' RACE reads, holding one entry per CDR3 protein. The table shows about 10,000 distinct CDR3 sequences, with 5.5% to 7% occurring only once. Sequenced material: blood, taken during antiretroviral therapy. The receptors were gathered from an adult with HIV infection. The donor label of this sample is uncertain.

This clonotype was seen at least ten times. This rearrangement joins TRBV29-1 to TRBJ2-2; D not resolved. The CDR3 is 14 amino acids. V was shortened by 3 bases and J by 0 bases, with 8 bases between the two germline ends. CDR1 SQVTM and CDR2 ANQGSEA come from the germline V gene. As DNA, the CDR3 is TGCAGCGTTGAGCTGCCAACGAACACCGGGGAGCTGTTTTTT. This gives the protein CSVELPTNTGELFF.

The rearrangement links TRBV12-5 to TRBJ2-1; TRBD2 agrees at 7 bases. The CDR3 is 15 amino acids. V shed 5 bases and J 10 bases; nucleotides not matched to a gene: 14. Germline loops: CDR1 LGHNT, CDR2 FRNRAP. CDR3 in amino acids: CASGPGLGLIFEQFF. The CDR3 DNA follows: TGTGCTAGTGGTCCAGGACTAGGGCTAATCTTCGAGCAGTTCTTC.

This clonotype was detected ten times or more. This chain links TRBV11-2 with TRBJ2-2; no reliable D call. CDR1 and CDR2 from the germline V gene are SGHAT and FQNNGV. The CDR3 is 13 residues long. V gave up 2 bases and J gave up 2 bases, with 3 bases separating them. The chain's CDR3 is CASSLTNTGELFF. The CDR3 DNA follows: TGTGCCAGCAGCTTAACTAACACCGGGGAGCTGTTTTTT.